These 2 T cell receptor beta chains were sequenced from one sample in a study of T cells after yellow fever vaccination. One entry per CDR3 protein, called by TCRdb with MiXCR from the 5' RACE reads. The repertoire has roughly 350,000 distinct CDR3 sequences, approximately 4% of them found once; the top ten carry approximately 25%. The sample was PBMCs, taken 5 days after the yellow fever booster vaccination. These receptors were obtained from a man aged 18-30 years who received the YFV17D yellow fever vaccine.

This clonotype appeared a few times. The chain recombines TRBV6-5 with TRBJ2-3; TRBD2 matches at 13 bases. The germline V gene has CDR1 MNHEY and CDR2 SVGAGI. After removal of 2 bases from V and 1 base from J, the junction contained 3 bases not matched to a gene. This CDR3 has 17 residues. The CDR3 loop reads CASSYRGTSGGTDTQYF. The CDR3 DNA reads TGTGCCAGCAGTTACCGTGGGACTAGCGGGGGCACAGATACGCAGTATTTT.

This clonotype showed up just a few times. The rearrangement links TRBV14 to TRBJ1-2; D gene uncertain. V was shortened by 0 bases and J by 8 bases, with 10 bases between the two germline ends. CDR3 length: 13 amino acids. CDR1 and CDR2 from the germline V gene are SGHDN and FVKESK. CDR3 amino acids: CASSQDSTYGYTF. As DNA, the CDR3 is TGTGCCAGCAGCCAAGACAGTACTTACGGCTACACCTTC.